The clone carrying this T cell receptor (beta chain) is medium-sized within its sample. Each patient went into thyroid surgery without having received any treatment. TCRdb re-called the PCR reads via MiXCR. The table has roughly 16,000 clones, 25% to 30% seen once; the top ten hold around 12%. The record originates from a study of metastatic and nonmetastatic thyroid tumors. Per germline, CDR1 DFQATT and CDR2 SNEGSKA (reference sequence). V lost 0 bases and J 3 bases, leaving 15 bases between the germline ends. The CDR3 covers 16 residues. Source material: tumor tissue. This chain connects TRBV20-1 to TRBJ2-1; tentatively, D is TRBD1 (6 bases). This sequence originates from a male donor with papillary thyroid cancer or a benign thyroid nodule (not recorded which). Some clones in this sample may be carry-over from other donors' samples. Written as DNA, the CDR3 is TGCAGTGCTAGAGATGGCAGGGGACGCCACTACAATGAGCAGTTCTTC. This codes for CSARDGRGRHYNEQFF.